The 6 T cell receptor beta chains below all came from one sample that was sequenced in a study of blood T cell repertoires in COVID-19. Profiled with immunoSEQ multiplex PCR; TCRdb holds only in-frame clones, not every one. Altogether tens of thousands of clones are present, about 80% being singletons, with the ten largest covering 28%. Sequenced: peripheral blood. The source is a man between 65 and 85 years old with acute or convalescent COVID-19.

The chain employs TRBV7-3 and TRBJ2-4, with 7 positions matching TRBD1. V dropped 5 bases and J dropped 3; count of bases not matched to a gene: 7. CDR3 length: 15 residues. CDR1 and CDR2 from the germline V gene are SGHTA and FQGTGA. CDR3 in DNA: TGTGCCAGCAGCGAACAGGGGAGAGGCAAAAACATTCAGTACTTC. Its translation: CASSEQGRGKNIQYF. The full variable domain, completed using reference TRBV7-3 and TRBJ2-4, is GAGVSQTPSNKVTEKGKYVELRCDPISGHTALYWYRQSLGQGPEFLIYFQGTGAADDSGLPNDRFFAVRPEGSVSTLKIQRTERGDSAVYLCASSEQGRGKNIQYFGAGTRLSVL.

CDR3 in amino acids: CASSLAGGNNSPLHF. The CDR3 region has the DNA TGCGCCAGCAGCTTGGCGGGGGGGAATAATTCACCCCTCCACTTT. The V call is TRBV5-1, the J call TRBJ1-6; D is possibly TRBD1 (5 bases). The germline gives CDR1 SGHRS, CDR2 YFSETQ. V lost 0 bases and J lost 5, with 9 bases in between. The CDR3 has 15 amino acids. Supplemented by reference TRBV5-1 and TRBJ1-6, the full variable domain reads KAGVTQTPRYLIKTRGQQVTLSCSPISGHRSVSWYQQTPGQGLQFLFEYFSETQRNKGNFPGRFSGRQFSNSRSEMNVSTLELGDSALYLCASSLAGGNNSPLHFGNGTRLTVT.

Here the CDR3 reads CASSFPQGGYEQYF. The CDR3 coding sequence is TGTGCCAGCAGTTTCCCACAGGGGGGCTACGAGCAGTACTTC. This rearrangement joins TRBV28 to TRBJ2-7, with 8 bases that match TRBD1. This CDR3 is built from 14 residues. V lost 3 bases and J lost 3; bases outside the gene matches: 4. CDR1 and CDR2 (germline): MDHEN, SYDVKM.

This chain joins TRBV7-6 and TRBJ2-5; the D is unclear. The CDR3 loop spans 15 amino acids. The ends were cut back, 4 bases at V and 0 bases at J, with 12 bases in the middle. Germline-derived CDR1 and CDR2 are SGHVS and FNYEAQ. The CDR3 region has the DNA TGTGCCAGCAGCTCCCTTGCCGACTACCAAGAGACCCAGTACTTC. Translation gives CASSSLADYQETQYF.

The chain carries TRBV6-5 and TRBJ1-5; D may be TRBD1 (5 bases). The germline V gene encodes CDR1 MNHEY and CDR2 SVGAGI. The V and J ends lost 7 bases and 2 bases respectively, with 15 bases between them. The CDR3 loop spans 15 amino acids. The CDR3 sequence: CASITQGSGNQPQHF. The CDR3 coding sequence is TGTGCCAGCATTACTCAGGGATCGGGCAATCAGCCCCAGCATTTT.

The chain is built from TRBV7-3 and TRBJ2-1; D call uncertain. V was pared by 5 bases and J by 9 bases, with 20 bases between. The CDR3 loop spans 15 amino acids. Germline-derived CDR1 and CDR2 are SGHTA and FQGTGA. CDR3 region: CASSPFPQSSGEQFF. The CDR3 coding sequence is TGTGCCAGCAGCCCCTTTCCGCAGTCTTCGGGTGAGCAGTTCTTC.